One T cell receptor (beta chain) is described in this entry. Ten or more counts support this clonotype. Its antigen is unknown. Per-nucleotide qualities are absent, and no much larger clonotype sits a single base away. These data are taken from a study of patients and donors after allogeneic stem cell transplantation (dated by TCRdb to the early 2020s). Germline trimming amounts to 2 bases on V and 3 bases on J, with 3 as the count of junction bases outside the gene matches. Reading from cysteine to phenylalanine, the CDR3 counts 14 amino acids. The entry retains the CDR3 DNA only, 42 bases that are in frame from base 1. CDR1 and CDR2 were assigned from the germline V gene as SGHDT and YYEEEE. To prepare the library, RT-PCR was applied. Sequenced on a NextSeq 550. Using fastp at Q25 and MiXCR, TCRdb reprocessed the public reads and kept productive beta chains. Each record represents a unique CDR3 protein, reported with the most common genes and DNA among its rows. The sample table records approximately 9,500 distinct CDR3 sequences; approximately 4.2% of these occur just once. Of the sample, just under 20% falls within the top ten clones.

Source material: blood, either unsorted or a sorted T cell fraction (not recorded which). The sequence came from a human donor who was either an allogeneic HSCT recipient or a stem cell or donor lymphocyte infusion donor (not recorded which). It is not recorded whose cells these are; they may come from a transplant donor. The sequence is built from TRBV5-6 and TRBJ2-5, with 8 junctional bases fitting TRBD2. The CDR3 reads CASSFGTRKETQYF. The sequenced DNA is TGTGCCAGCAGCTTCGGGACTAGAAAAGAGACCCAGTACTTC.